This entry lists 19 T cell receptor beta chains sequenced from one sample in a study of blood T cell repertoires in COVID-19. Using immunoSEQ multiplex PCR, the repertoire was profiled, and TCRdb retains in-frame clones only, with some absent. The repertoire has 25,000 to 30,000 clones, under 85% of them found once; the top ten carry about 40%. The sequenced sample was peripheral blood. Every receptor here comes from a man in his sixties or seventies with acute or convalescent COVID-19.

V gene TRBV10-3 combines with J gene TRBJ1-1, with 7 nucleotides matching TRBD1. The J segment lost 0 bases and the V segment lost 3 bases, leaving 4 bases of the junction unmatched. Per the germline V gene, CDR1 is ENHRY and CDR2 is SYGVKD. This CDR3 is built from 15 residues. DNA of the CDR3: TGTGCCATCAGTGACACAGGGGACTTGAACACTGAAGCTTTCTTT. Residues: CAISDTGDLNTEAFF.

V is TRBV18 and J is TRBJ1-1; TRBD1 is a possible D gene (6 bases). Germline loops: CDR1 KGHSH, CDR2 LQKENI. The CDR3 is 16 amino acids. The V end was cut by 2 bases, the J end by 7 bases, with 20 bases between. The CDR3 spells CASSPNFKPRGGEAFF. The CDR3, as DNA: TGTGCCAGCTCACCAAACTTTAAGCCTAGGGGGGGTGAAGCTTTCTTT.

V is TRBV27 and J is TRBJ2-5; D gene unclear. This CDR3 has 16 residues. Germline CDR1 reads MNHEY; CDR2 reads SMNVEV (reference sequence). V lost 6 bases to trimming and J lost 2 bases, with 19 bases between them. In nucleotides, the CDR3 is TGTGCCAGCAGGGTGGGTTCCAGCGAGCCACAAGAGACCCAGTACTTC. Translation: CASRVGSSEPQETQYF.

This chain joins TRBV12-3 or TRBV12-4 and TRBJ1-1, with D unresolved. The CDR3 has 11 amino acids. The V end lost 3 bases, the J end lost 10 bases, and 9 bases lay between the germline ends. Written as DNA, the CDR3 is TGTGCCAGCAGTTTTTCAGGTGGAGCTTTCTTT. It specifies CASSFSGGAFF.

The gene calls are TRBV19 and TRBJ2-7; no reliable D call. Germline V gives CDR1 LNHDA, CDR2 SQIVND (reference sequence). The V end was cut by 6 bases, the J end by 0 bases, with 3 bases between. The CDR3 is 11 amino acids. Here the CDR3 reads CASSHSYEQYF. The CDR3 DNA is TGTGCCAGTAGCCACTCCTACGAGCAGTACTTC.

On this clone itself: Other nucleotide sequences from this sample produce the same CDR3. V gene TRBV18 combines with J gene TRBJ2-5, with D maybe TRBD1 (6 bases). V lost 2 bases, J lost 2 bases, and 6 bases lay in between. The CDR3 extends over 13 amino acids. Germline V CDR1 and CDR2: KGHSH, LQKENI. The CDR3 DNA reads TGTGCCAGCTCACCAGGACAGCAAGAGACCCAGTACTTC. Its protein is CASSPGQQETQYF.

The sample holds a few counts of this clone. This chain connects TRBV4-1 to TRBJ1-5; 7 bases are a match to TRBD1. Trimming at V came to 3 bases and at J to 6 bases, leaving 5 bases not matched to a gene. CDR1 and CDR2 (germline): MGHRA, YSYEKL. The CDR3 is 14 residues long. Here the CDR3 reads CASSHRGATQPQHF. The CDR3 nucleotides are TGCGCCAGCAGCCACAGGGGGGCTACTCAGCCCCAGCATTTT.

The chain combines TRBV11-3 with TRBJ2-5; 12 bases are shared with TRBD2. The trim removed 5 bases at V and 1 base at J, leaving 5 bases unmatched. The CDR3 is 16 amino acids. Per the germline V gene, CDR1 is SGHNT and CDR2 is YENEEA. The CDR3 DNA reads as TGTGCCAGCAGCCCCGGGACTAGCGGGCCCCAAGAGACCCAGTACTTC. Translating it yields CASSPGTSGPQETQYF.

The J gene is TRBJ2-5, the V gene TRBV18; 9 nucleotides match TRBD2. The junction had 9 bases not matched to a gene; V was cut back by 6 bases and J by 4 bases. Per the germline V gene, CDR1 is KGHSH and CDR2 is LQKENI. The CDR3 is 15 residues long. The CDR3 sequence: CASSRGSGSLETQYF. In DNA, the CDR3 is TGTGCCAGCTCTCGTGGTAGCGGGAGCTTAGAGACCCAGTACTTC.

The chain combines TRBV9 with TRBJ2-1; 12 nucleotides match TRBD2. In germline, CDR1 is SGDLS, CDR2 YYNGEE. Losses at the gene ends were 0 bases for V and 8 bases for J; bases not matched to a gene: 3. The length of the CDR3 is 15 residues. Written as DNA, the CDR3 is TGTGCCAGCAGCGTAGTACTAGCGGGGGGCCATGAGCAGTTCTTC. It translates to CASSVVLAGGHEQFF.

V usage is TRBV4-1 and J usage is TRBJ2-2, with a possible D match to TRBD2 (5 bases). Trimming pared 3 bases from V and 1 base from J, leaving 12 bases between. Per the germline V gene, CDR1 is MGHRA and CDR2 is YSYEKL. The length of the CDR3 is 16 residues. DNA for the CDR3: TGCGCCAGCAGCCAGGAGGAAGGGCTGAACACCGGGGAGCTGTTTTTT. Protein: CASSQEEGLNTGELFF.

The V and J genes are TRBV29-1 and TRBJ1-1, with 9 bases that match TRBD1. The J segment lost 0 bases and the V segment lost 4 bases, leaving 18 bases of the junction unmatched. The CDR3 has 19 amino acids. CDR1 is SQVTM, CDR2 ANQGSEA, per germline. In DNA, the CDR3 is TGCAGCGTTGGTGGAAATTTTCGACAGGGGGACTTTGTGAACACTGAAGCTTTCTTT. Translated, it gives CSVGGNFRQGDFVNTEAFF. The full variable domain, completed using reference TRBV29-1 and TRBJ1-1, is SAVISQKPSRDICQRGTSLTIQCQVDSQVTMMFWYRQQPGQSLTLIATANQGSEATYESGFVIDKFPISRPNLTFSTLTVSNMSPEDSSIYLCSVGGNFRQGDFVNTEAFFGQGTRLTVV.

The chain joins TRBV6-5 to TRBJ2-2; perhaps TRBD2 as D (6 bases). Germline V CDR1 and CDR2: MNHEY, SVGAGI. There are 15 residues in the CDR3. The V end lost 5 bases, the J end lost 9 bases, and 19 bases lay between the germline ends. The CDR3 DNA follows: TGTGCCAGCAGTCGCGGGGCAGGAGGGGCCCGGGAGCTGTTTTTT. It codes for CASSRGAGGARELFF.

The chain couples TRBV7-2 to TRBJ2-5; D perhaps matches TRBD1 (5 bases). The CDR3 contains 16 residues. The V end was cut by 5 bases, the J end by 3 bases, with 19 bases between. Germline V gene sequence: CDR1 SGHTA, CDR2 FQGNSA. The CDR3 here is CASSTLGHRLEETQYF. The CDR3 DNA is TGTGCCAGCAGCACCTTAGGACACCGATTGGAAGAGACCCAGTACTTC.

The genes are TRBV3-1 (or the pseudogene TRBV3-2) and TRBJ1-5; maybe TRBD1 (5 bases). Per germline, CDR1 LGHDT and CDR2 YNNKEL (reference sequence). Trimming shortened V by 1 base and J by 6 bases, and 13 bases separated the two germline ends. The CDR3 sequence is 15 residues long. The CDR3 reads CASSQGIYGAQPQHF. As DNA, the CDR3 is TGTGCCAGCAGCCAAGGAATCTATGGGGCTCAGCCCCAGCATTTT.

This clone was detected only a few times. V gene TRBV5-4 combines with J gene TRBJ1-1; D might be TRBD1 (6 bases). Germline-derived CDR1 and CDR2 are SGHNT and YYREEE (reference sequence). There are 14 residues in the CDR3. Trimming removed 3 bases from V and 1 base from J, with 10 bases in between. The CDR3 region has the DNA TGTGCCAGCAGCTATGGGGGCGGGAACACTGAAGCTTTCTTT. Its translation is CASSYGGGNTEAFF.

This clone showed up just once. V is TRBV15 and J is TRBJ2-3; TRBD2 matches 9 bases. Germline V lookup: CDR1 LNHNV, CDR2 YYDKDF (reference sequence). The CDR3 length is 16 residues. The V and J ends lost 2 bases and 2 bases, in that order; junction bases with no gene match: 5. In DNA form, the CDR3 reads TGTGCCACCAGCAGAAAGACTAGCGGAATCACAGATACGCAGTATTTT. Residues: CATSRKTSGITDTQYF.

The CDR3 region has the DNA TGTGCCAGTCAAGCGGGGCCTAATGAGCAGTTCTTC. Translating gives CASQAGPNEQFF. The V gene is TRBV27, the J gene TRBJ2-1, with 7 nucleotides matching TRBD2. The CDR3 contains 12 residues. After removal of 9 bases from V and 7 bases from J, the junction contained 6 bases not matched to a gene. CDR1 is MNHEY and CDR2 is SMNVEV in the germline V gene (reference sequence).

The chain carries TRBV3-1 (or the pseudogene TRBV3-2) and TRBJ2-3, with D perhaps TRBD2 (7 bases). Germline-derived CDR1 and CDR2 are LGHDT and YNNKEL (reference sequence). CDR3 length: 14 residues. The V gene lost 4 bases and the J gene lost 3 bases, with 11 bases spanning the gap. This CDR3 reads CASSPGGPTDTQYF. The DNA of the CDR3 is TGTGCCAGCAGCCCGGGGGGCCCGACAGATACGCAGTATTTT.